The 2 T cell receptor beta chains in this list originate from one sample, sequenced in a study of blood T cells in healthy people across ages. Primed by a sample-barcoded 5' primer and a J-beta primer mix, a second PCR proceeded for 7 to 11 cycles. MiXCR was run by TCRdb on the 5' RACE reads, yielding one entry per CDR3 protein. The sample contains around 1.5 million distinct CDR3 sequences, 42% of which appear only once. The sample taken for sequencing was blood. All receptors come from a young woman in good health.

J is TRBJ1-2 and V is TRBV24-1, with D perhaps TRBD1 (5 bases). CDR1 KGHDR and CDR2 SFDVKD come from the germline V gene. Trimming took 4 bases from V and 3 from J, leaving 17 bases between them. This CDR3 is 16 amino acids long. The CDR3 DNA is TGTGCCACCAGTGACCCCGAGGGGAGTTGTGACTATGGCTACACCTTC. This codes for CATSDPEGSCDYGYTF.

This clonotype turned up a few times. The chain carries TRBV6-2 or TRBV6-3 and TRBJ1-5, with D unresolved. The germline V gene has CDR1 MNHEY and CDR2 SVGEGT. This CDR3 comprises 15 residues. V lost 4 bases and J lost 8, with 18 bases in between. CDR3: CASSSHRTGEKPQHF. The CDR3 DNA reads as TGTGCCAGCAGTTCCCACCGGACGGGCGAGAAGCCCCAGCATTTT.